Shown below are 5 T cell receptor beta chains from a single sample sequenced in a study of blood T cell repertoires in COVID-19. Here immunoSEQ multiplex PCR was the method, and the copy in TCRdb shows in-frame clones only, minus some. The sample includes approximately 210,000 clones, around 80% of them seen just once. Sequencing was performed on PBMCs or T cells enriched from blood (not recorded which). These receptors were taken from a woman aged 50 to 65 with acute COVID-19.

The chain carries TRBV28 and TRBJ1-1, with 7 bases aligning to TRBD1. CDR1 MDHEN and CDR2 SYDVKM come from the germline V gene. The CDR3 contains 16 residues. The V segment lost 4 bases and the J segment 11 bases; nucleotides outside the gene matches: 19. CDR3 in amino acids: CASSYNPLQGHPPAFF. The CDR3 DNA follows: TGTGCCAGCAGTTACAACCCCCTACAGGGGCACCCTCCGGCTTTCTTT.

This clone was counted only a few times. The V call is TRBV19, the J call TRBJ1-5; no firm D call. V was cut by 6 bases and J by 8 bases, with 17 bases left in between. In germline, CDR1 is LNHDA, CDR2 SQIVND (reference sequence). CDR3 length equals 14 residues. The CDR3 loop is CASRNSARSEPQHF. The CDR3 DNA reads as TGTGCCAGTAGGAACTCTGCAAGAAGCGAGCCCCAGCATTTT.

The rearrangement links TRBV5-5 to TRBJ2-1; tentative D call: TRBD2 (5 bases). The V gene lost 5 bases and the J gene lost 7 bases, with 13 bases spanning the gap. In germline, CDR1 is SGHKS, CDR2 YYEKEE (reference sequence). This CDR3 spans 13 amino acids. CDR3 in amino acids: CASRLGTGNEQFF. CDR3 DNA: TGTGCCAGCAGACTCGGTACGGGGAATGAGCAGTTCTTC. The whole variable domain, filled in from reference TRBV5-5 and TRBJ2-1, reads DAGVTQSPTHLIKTRGQQVTLRCSPISGHKSVSWYQQVLGQGPQFIFQYYEKEERGRGNFPDRFSARQFPNYSSELNVNALLLGDSALYLCASRLGTGNEQFFGPGTRLTVL.

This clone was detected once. The CDR3 is CASSIQGYTEAFF. CDR3 in DNA: TGTGCCAGCAGTATCCAGGGGTACACTGAAGCTTTCTTT. The chain couples TRBV27 to TRBJ1-1; the D gene is possibly TRBD1 (6 bases). CDR3 length equals 13 residues. Germline V gene lookup returns CDR1 MNHEY and CDR2 SMNVEV (reference sequence). V was trimmed by 5 bases and J by 3 bases, leaving 10 bases between them.

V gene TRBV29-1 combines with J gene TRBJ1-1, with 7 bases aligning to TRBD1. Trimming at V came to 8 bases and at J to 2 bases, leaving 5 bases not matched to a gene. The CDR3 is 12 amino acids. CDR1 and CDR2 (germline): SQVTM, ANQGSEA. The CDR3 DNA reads TGCAGCCTCGGGACAGATAACACTGAAGCTTTCTTT. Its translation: CSLGTDNTEAFF.